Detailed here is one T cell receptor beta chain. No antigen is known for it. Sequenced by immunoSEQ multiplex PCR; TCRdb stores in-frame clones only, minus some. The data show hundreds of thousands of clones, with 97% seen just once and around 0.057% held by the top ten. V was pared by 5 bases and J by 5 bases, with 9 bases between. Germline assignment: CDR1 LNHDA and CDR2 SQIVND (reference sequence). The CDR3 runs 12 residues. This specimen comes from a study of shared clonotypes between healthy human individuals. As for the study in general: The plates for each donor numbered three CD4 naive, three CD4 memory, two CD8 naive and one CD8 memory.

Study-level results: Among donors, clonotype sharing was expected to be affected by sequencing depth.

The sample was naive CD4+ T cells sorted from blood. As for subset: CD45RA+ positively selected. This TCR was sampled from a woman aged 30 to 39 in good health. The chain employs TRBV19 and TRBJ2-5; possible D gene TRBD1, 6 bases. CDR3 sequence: CASSLRGETQYF. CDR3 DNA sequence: TGTGCCAGTAGTCTCAGGGGTGAGACCCAGTACTTC.